These 27 T cell receptor beta chains were all obtained from the same sample, sequenced in a study of shared clonotypes between healthy human individuals. Libraries were prepared by immunoSEQ multiplex PCR; TCRdb keeps only in-frame clonotypes and omits some of them. Of 800,000 to 950,000 clones listed, approximately 96% are singletons. Terminally differentiated effector memory CD45RA+ cells were excluded by CCR7 positive selection of CD45RO-negative cells. Sequences were obtained from naive CD8+ T cells sorted from blood. Receptor source: a man aged 25-45 years in good health.

The sample holds one count of this clone. The chain is built from TRBV15 and TRBJ2-1; 13 nucleotides match TRBD2. Germline CDR1 LNHNV, CDR2 YYDKDF (reference sequence). The ends lost 1 base at V and 8 bases at J; junction bases unmatched: 2. CDR3 length: 15 residues. The CDR3 DNA sequence: TGTGCCACCAGCAGAGGACTAGCGGGAGGACATGAGCAGTTCTTC. As protein: CATSRGLAGGHEQFF.

The rearrangement links TRBV29-1 to TRBJ2-2; maybe TRBD2 (5 bases). This CDR3 has 13 amino acids. The germline V and J ends were trimmed by 4 bases and 0 bases, with 6 bases remaining between them. Germline CDR1 SQVTM, CDR2 ANQGSEA. Here the CDR3 reads CSVVSANTGELFF. CDR3 in DNA: TGCAGCGTTGTTAGCGCGAACACCGGGGAGCTGTTTTTT.

The chain has TRBV5-4 and TRBJ1-1; 10 nucleotides agree with TRBD1. Germline V gene sequence: CDR1 SGHNT, CDR2 YYREEE (reference sequence). The V segment lost 5 bases and the J segment 4 bases; nucleotides outside the gene matches: 2. CDR3 size: 13 residues. CDR3 nucleotides: TGTGCCAGCAGTAGGACAGGGGGCACTGAAGCTTTCTTT. It specifies CASSRTGGTEAFF.

As for this clone: One junction end does not reproduce the germline sequence, and a read error may be involved. The rearrangement links TRBV27 to TRBJ2-7; TRBD1 might be the D (5 bases). Germline V gene lookup returns CDR1 MNHEY and CDR2 SMNVEV (reference sequence). There are 13 residues in the CDR3. The CDR3 here is CASSSTGTYGQYF. For the CDR3, the DNA is TGTGCCAGCAGTTCCACAGGTACCTACGGGCAGTACTTC.

The J gene is TRBJ2-7, the V gene TRBV9, with TRBD2 identical over 9 bases. Germline assignment: CDR1 SGDLS and CDR2 YYNGEE. J gave up 0 bases and V 4 bases, and 5 bases lay outside the gene matches. The CDR3 totals 15 residues. The chain's CDR3 is CASSMSGGSSYEQYF. Written as DNA, the CDR3 is TGTGCCAGCAGCATGAGCGGGGGGAGCTCCTACGAGCAGTACTTC.

This chain links TRBV2 with TRBJ1-2; the D is unclear. The V gene's germline CDR1 is SNHLY and CDR2 FYNNEI. CDR3 length equals 12 residues. The CDR3 DNA reads as TGTGCTACCCGCGGGACTAACTATGGCTACACCTTC. Residues: CATRGTNYGYTF.

V usage is TRBV5-8 and J usage is TRBJ2-7, with TRBD2 identical over 7 bases. J gave up 4 bases and V 1 base, and 17 bases lay outside the gene matches. The germline V gene encodes CDR1 SGHTS and CDR2 YDEGEE. The CDR3 extends over 18 amino acids. Here the CDR3 reads CASSLPNRLGLAAYEQYF. In nucleotides, the CDR3 is TGTGCCAGCAGCTTGCCGAACCGACTGGGGCTAGCGGCTTACGAGCAGTACTTC.

The rearrangement links TRBV11-3 to TRBJ2-2; 7 nucleotides align to TRBD1. Unmatched junction bases numbered 9, after V lost 6 bases and J lost 11 bases. CDR1 is SGHNT, CDR2 YENEEA, per germline. This CDR3 is built from 13 residues. In DNA, the CDR3 is TGTGCCAGCAGTCAGCGACAGGGCCGTGAGCTGTTTTTT. It specifies CASSQRQGRELFF.

The CDR3 loop is CASTGGDGYTF. The CDR3 DNA follows: TGTGCCAGCACCGGAGGAGATGGCTACACCTTC. The rearrangement joins TRBV9 to TRBJ1-2; D unclear. Germline-derived CDR1 and CDR2 are SGDLS and YYNGEE. V was clipped by 6 bases and J by 6 bases, with 9 bases between them. The CDR3 consists of 11 residues.

The V gene is TRBV29-1, the J gene TRBJ1-2; D ambiguous. There are 12 residues in the CDR3. Germline V gives CDR1 SQVTM, CDR2 ANQGSEA. V was clipped by 4 bases and J by 6 bases, with 12 bases between them. CDR3 loop: CSVVSGFHGYTF. In DNA form, the CDR3 reads TGCAGCGTTGTATCGGGGTTTCATGGCTACACCTTC.

This clone showed up just once. The chain uses TRBV11-2 and TRBJ2-1; unclear D gene. This CDR3 spans 14 amino acids. Per germline, CDR1 SGHAT and CDR2 FQNNGV. Trimming removed 1 base from V and 10 bases from J, with 14 bases in between. CDR3 loop: CASSLGSIVVEQFF. CDR3 in DNA: TGTGCCAGCAGCTTAGGCTCAATTGTGGTGGAGCAGTTCTTC.

The chain has TRBV4-1 and TRBJ1-1; D ambiguous. Germline V CDR1 and CDR2: MGHRA, YSYEKL. V was shortened by 3 bases and J by 0 bases, with 8 bases between the two germline ends. The CDR3 consists of 14 residues. The CDR3 coding sequence is TGCGCCAGCAGCCACGGAGTTCTGAACACTGAAGCTTTCTTT. This sequence encodes CASSHGVLNTEAFF.

V and J are TRBV18 and TRBJ2-3, with TRBD1 matching 8 bases. The J segment lost 2 bases and the V segment lost 2 bases, leaving 6 bases of the junction unmatched. The CDR3 sequence is 16 residues long. CDR1 is KGHSH, CDR2 LQKENI, per germline. CDR3 loop: CASSPSRGPHTDTQYF. The CDR3 nucleotides are TGTGCCAGCTCACCATCCAGGGGGCCCCACACAGATACGCAGTATTTT.

V gene TRBV5-6 combines with J gene TRBJ2-7, with D tentatively TRBD1 or TRBD2 (5 bases each). CDR1 SGHDT and CDR2 YYEEEE come from the germline V gene. Trimming removed 0 bases from V and 2 bases from J, with 12 bases in between. The CDR3 length is 15 residues. As DNA, the CDR3 is TGTGCCAGCAGCTTGGAGGCAGGGAGAACCTACGAGCAGTACTTC. It translates to CASSLEAGRTYEQYF.

The rearrangement joins TRBV27 to TRBJ2-1; 7 bases are shared with TRBD2. The CDR3 sequence is 14 residues long. Trimming cost V 6 bases and J 4 bases; bases outside gene matches: 6. Per germline, CDR1 MNHEY and CDR2 SMNVEV (reference sequence). The DNA for the CDR3 is TGTGCCAGCAGCCATGCGGGAGAGTACAATGAGCAGTTCTTC. Translation: CASSHAGEYNEQFF.

The chain recombines TRBV9 with TRBJ2-1; D remains unclear. The CDR3 covers 14 residues. V gave up 3 bases and J gave up 3 bases, with 10 bases separating them. Germline V gene data show CDR1 as SGDLS and CDR2 as YYNGEE. The CDR3 spells CASSALDGYNEQFF. The CDR3 DNA follows: TGTGCCAGCAGCGCATTGGACGGCTACAATGAGCAGTTCTTC.

This CDR3 reads CASSPPPRSERLIQDTEAFF. The CDR3 DNA sequence: TGTGCCAGCTCACCACCGCCACGCTCGGAGCGGCTTATTCAGGACACTGAAGCTTTCTTT. The rearrangement links TRBV18 to TRBJ1-1; D is undetermined. Germline V CDR1 and CDR2: KGHSH, LQKENI. V lost 0 bases and J lost 3, with 26 bases in between. The CDR3 covers 20 residues.

The rearrangement uses TRBV6-6 and TRBJ2-7; D perhaps matches TRBD2 (6 bases). The CDR3 is 15 residues long. Germline-derived CDR1 and CDR2 are MNHNY and SVGAGI (reference sequence). V shed 2 bases and J shed 5 bases, with 16 bases lying between them. The CDR3 protein is CASSYRWEEVDEQYF. Here the CDR3 DNA reads TGTGCCAGCAGTTACAGGTGGGAGGAAGTGGACGAGCAGTACTTC.

As concerns this clone: Distinct nucleotide sequences in the sample also encode this CDR3. The rearrangement links TRBV7-9 to TRBJ2-1; D is undetermined. The CDR3 runs to 15 residues. Germline V gene data show CDR1 as SEHNR and CDR2 as FQNEAQ (reference sequence). V shed 3 bases and J shed 1 base, with 10 bases lying between them. The CDR3 here is CASSFPGSSYNEQFF. The CDR3, as DNA: TGTGCCAGCAGCTTTCCAGGAAGTTCCTACAATGAGCAGTTCTTC. The full variable domain, completed using reference TRBV7-9 and TRBJ2-1, is DTGVSQNPRHKITKRGQNVTFRCDPISEHNRLYWYRQTLGQGPEFLTYFQNEAQLEKSRLLSDRFSAERPKGSFSTLEIQRTEQGDSAMYLCASSFPGSSYNEQFFGPGTRLTVL.

The rearrangement uses TRBV14 and TRBJ2-7; 11 bases agree with TRBD1. CDR1 is SGHDN, CDR2 FVKESK, per germline. J lost 3 bases, V lost 4 bases, and 8 bases had no gene match. CDR3 length: 16 residues. CDR3 bases: TGTGCCAGCAGCCCCCTGGGACAGGGGGTTGGCTACGAGCAGTACTTC. It codes for CASSPLGQGVGYEQYF.

The J gene is TRBJ2-3, the V gene TRBV15, with D tentatively TRBD1 (7 bases). This CDR3 has 15 amino acids. Deletions cut 1 base from V and 5 bases from J, with 13 bases between. Germline-derived CDR1 and CDR2 are LNHNV and YYDKDF (reference sequence). CDR3 DNA sequence: TGTGCCACCAGCAGAGCGCGGGACAGACGAGATACGCAGTATTTT. Translating it yields CATSRARDRRDTQYF.

The chain joins TRBV7-2 to TRBJ2-3; 7 positions agree with TRBD1. V lost 10 bases, J lost 5 bases, and 12 bases stayed unmatched. Germline V gives CDR1 SGHTA, CDR2 FQGNSA. CDR3 length equals 14 residues. The CDR3 loop reads CATWDSPRRDTQYF. The DNA of the CDR3 is TGTGCCACCTGGGACAGCCCCCGAAGAGATACGCAGTATTTT.

The chain carries TRBV27 and TRBJ1-5; TRBD1 matches 8 bases. The CDR3 length is 15 residues. Germline-derived CDR1 and CDR2 are MNHEY and SMNVEV (reference sequence). V shed 6 bases, J shed 4 bases, and the junction held 8 bases outside the gene matches. The CDR3 region is CASSPRDRPNQPQHF. The CDR3 DNA reads TGTGCCAGCAGCCCCCGGGACAGGCCAAATCAGCCCCAGCATTTT.

This clone was picked up a small number of times. V usage is TRBV10-2 and J usage is TRBJ2-1; D gene unclear. Germline V gene lookup returns CDR1 WSHSY and CDR2 SAAADI. Trimming cost V 6 bases and J 0 bases, with 15 bases left between them. The CDR3 runs 16 residues. The CDR3 nucleotides are TGCGCCAGCAGCACTACTTTATCCAGCTCCTACAATGAGCAGTTCTTC. Encoded protein: CASSTTLSSSYNEQFF.

The chain is built from TRBV29-1 and TRBJ2-7; D is ambiguous. In germline, CDR1 is SQVTM, CDR2 ANQGSEA. CDR3 length equals 13 residues. The V and J ends lost 4 bases and 0 bases respectively, with 10 bases between them. CDR3 DNA sequence: TGCAGCGTTGTTCTCACTAACTCCTACGAGCAGTACTTC. Its protein product is CSVVLTNSYEQYF.

The table lists this clone with a count of one. The junction and the germline gene differ at one end; a read error may be behind it. The chain links TRBV18 to TRBJ2-7, with unresolved D. This CDR3 has 13 residues. Germline values: CDR1 KGHSH, CDR2 LQKENI. The CDR3: CASSTPPTYEQYF. Written as DNA, the CDR3 is TGTGCCAGCTCAACACCCCCTACCTACGAGCAGTACTTC. The full variable domain, in which reference TRBV18 and TRBJ2-7 provide the parts outside the CDR3, is NAGVMQNPRHLVRRRGQEARLRCSPMKGHSHVYWYRQLPEEGLKFMVYLQKENIIDESGMPKERFSAEFPKEGPSILRIQQVVRGDSAAYFCASSTPPTYEQYFGPGTRLTVT.

This chain uses TRBV7-6 with TRBJ2-1; 8 bases match TRBD2. Germline CDR1 reads SGHVS; CDR2 reads FNYEAQ. The CDR3 length is 15 residues. Trimming took 3 bases from V and 2 from J; bases not matched to a gene: 3. CDR3 in DNA: TGTGCCAGCAGCTTGACTAGCGAGGCCTACAATGAGCAGTTCTTC. It is translated as CASSLTSEAYNEQFF.